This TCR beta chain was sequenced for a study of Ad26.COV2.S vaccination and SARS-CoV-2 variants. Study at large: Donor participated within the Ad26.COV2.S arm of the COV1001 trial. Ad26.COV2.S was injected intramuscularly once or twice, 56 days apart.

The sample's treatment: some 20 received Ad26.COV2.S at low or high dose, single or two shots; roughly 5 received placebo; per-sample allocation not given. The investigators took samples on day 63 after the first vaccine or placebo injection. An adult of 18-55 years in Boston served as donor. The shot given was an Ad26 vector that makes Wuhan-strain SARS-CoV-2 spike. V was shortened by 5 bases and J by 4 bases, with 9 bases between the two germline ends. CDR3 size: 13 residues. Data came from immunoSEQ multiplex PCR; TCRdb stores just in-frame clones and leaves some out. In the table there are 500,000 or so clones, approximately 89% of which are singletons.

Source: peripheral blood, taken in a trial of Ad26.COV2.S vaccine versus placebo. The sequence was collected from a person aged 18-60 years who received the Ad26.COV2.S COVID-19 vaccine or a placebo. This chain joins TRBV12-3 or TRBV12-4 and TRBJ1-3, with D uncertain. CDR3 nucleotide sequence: TGTGCCAGCAGTCGTATACTCGGAAACACCATATATTTT. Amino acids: CASSRILGNTIYF.